A single sample gave rise to the 29 T cell receptor beta chains below, sequenced in a study of shared clonotypes between healthy human individuals. Terminally differentiated effector memory CD45RA+ cells were left out of the naive CD8 fraction, which was CD45RO-negative and positively selected for CCR7. Repertoires were generated with immunoSEQ multiplex PCR, while TCRdb's copy carries only in-frame clones and drops some. The sample records around 1.9 million clones, about 93% being singletons. The sequenced sample was naive CD8+ T cells from PBMCs. These receptor sequences come from a man aged 18 to 30 in good health. Some clones in this sample may be carry-over from other donors' samples.

This clone was found once. This CDR3 reads CASSVAREQYF. The CDR3 DNA reads as TGTGCCAGCAGCGTAGCAAGGGAGCAGTACTTC. V and J are TRBV9 and TRBJ2-7, with D uncertain. Germline V gene data show CDR1 as SGDLS and CDR2 as YYNGEE. The V end lost 0 bases, the J end lost 7 bases, and 5 bases lay between the germline ends. This CDR3 is 11 amino acids long.

This chain uses TRBV5-1 with TRBJ2-5; 7 bases are shared with TRBD1. The trim removed 1 base at V and 2 bases at J, leaving 5 bases unmatched. Germline V gene sequence: CDR1 SGHRS, CDR2 YFSETQ. This CDR3 comprises 15 residues. The CDR3 loop reads CASSLSWDRQETQYF. The CDR3 DNA reads TGCGCCAGCAGCTTGTCATGGGACAGACAAGAGACCCAGTACTTC.

The chain's CDR3 is CASSASENTEAFF. Written as DNA, the CDR3 is TGTGCCAGCAGCGCGAGCGAGAACACTGAAGCTTTCTTT. The chain recombines TRBV7-9 with TRBJ1-1, with no clear D. Trimming removed 5 bases at V and 1 base at J, with 8 bases between. The CDR3 runs to 13 residues. The germline gives CDR1 SEHNR, CDR2 FQNEAQ (reference sequence). The full variable domain, rest sourced from reference TRBV7-9 and TRBJ1-1, is DTGVSQNPRHKITKRGQNVTFRCDPISEHNRLYWYRQTLGQGPEFLTYFQNEAQLEKSRLLSDRFSAERPKGSFSTLEIQRTEQGDSAMYLCASSASENTEAFFGQGTRLTVV.

This clone was observed a handful of times. The rearrangement joins TRBV9 to TRBJ1-2; 10 bases are a match to TRBD1. The CDR3 is made up of 14 amino acids. The trim removed 0 bases at V and 7 bases at J, leaving 3 bases unmatched. Germline V gene sequence: CDR1 SGDLS, CDR2 YYNGEE. Here the CDR3 reads CASSVGQGASGYTF. Written as DNA, the CDR3 is TGTGCCAGCAGCGTAGGACAGGGGGCCAGTGGCTACACCTTC.

The chain employs TRBV6-4 and TRBJ1-2; D call uncertain. This CDR3 contains 14 residues. Germline V lookup: CDR1 MRHNA, CDR2 SNTAGT. Deletions cut 0 bases from V and 4 bases from J, with 9 bases between. CDR3 sequence reads: CASSDSGVGYGYTF. The CDR3 coding sequence is TGTGCCAGCAGTGACTCTGGGGTAGGCTATGGCTACACCTTC.

This clone is a singleton in its sample. The chain uses TRBV6-6 and TRBJ2-3; perhaps TRBD2 as D (6 bases). The CDR3 extends over 15 amino acids. Per the germline V gene, CDR1 is MNHNY and CDR2 is SVGAGI (reference sequence). V lost 5 bases, J lost 2 bases, and 14 bases lay in between. DNA of the CDR3: TGTGCCAGCAGTCAATCTAGGGACTCCACAGATACGCAGTATTTT. Protein product: CASSQSRDSTDTQYF.

V gene TRBV19 combines with J gene TRBJ1-2, with 9 bases fitting TRBD1. Germline V lookup: CDR1 LNHDA, CDR2 SQIVND (reference sequence). The CDR3 length is 15 residues. The ends lost 6 bases at V and 2 bases at J; junction bases unmatched: 7. The DNA for the CDR3 is TGTGCCAGTAGCGACGTAACAGGGGGCAACTATGGCTACACCTTC. This codes for CASSDVTGGNYGYTF.

On this clone: This same CDR3 is encoded by further DNA sequences in the sample. The CDR3 sequence is CASSVAPNTEAFF. In DNA form, the CDR3 reads TGTGCCAGCAGCGTCGCTCCGAACACTGAAGCTTTCTTT. The chain couples TRBV9 to TRBJ1-1; D call uncertain. The V end lost 2 bases, the J end lost 1 base, and 6 bases lay between the germline ends. CDR3 length: 13 amino acids. Germline V gene lookup returns CDR1 SGDLS and CDR2 YYNGEE.

The chain employs TRBV4-2 and TRBJ2-1; 9 positions agree with TRBD2. This CDR3 is 18 amino acids long. J gave up 12 bases and V 0 bases, and 18 bases lay outside the gene matches. Germline V CDR1 and CDR2: LGHNA, YNFKEQ. The chain's CDR3 is CASSQDARVLAGAYGQFF. DNA for the CDR3: TGTGCCAGCAGCCAAGATGCCAGGGTACTAGCGGGTGCCTACGGGCAGTTCTTC.

The table lists this clone with a count of one. The chain uses TRBV27 and TRBJ1-1; no clear D gene. CDR3 size: 14 residues. Germline CDR1 is MNHEY and CDR2 is SMNVEV (reference sequence). Trimming removed 9 bases from V and 6 bases from J, with 20 bases in between. The DNA of the CDR3 is TGTGCCAGTTCCCCCCTTACGGGGTCCGCTGAAGCTTTCTTT. Translation gives CASSPLTGSAEAFF.

This chain connects TRBV5-5 to TRBJ2-1, with a tentative D call TRBD2 (5 bases). Trimming took off 4 bases at V and 4 bases at J, with 15 bases between the two ends. The CDR3 runs to 15 residues. Germline CDR1 reads SGHKS; CDR2 reads YYEKEE (reference sequence). The CDR3 DNA reads TGTGCCAGCAGCCCCCCCAGAGCGGTTTACAATGAGCAGTTCTTC. Encoded protein: CASSPPRAVYNEQFF.

CDR3 in amino acids: CASSQDWDTLLTYEQYF. CDR3 bases: TGCGCCAGCAGCCAAGATTGGGACACACTCCTTACCTACGAGCAGTACTTC. The chain carries TRBV4-1 and TRBJ2-7, with TRBD1 as a possible D gene (6 bases). Looked up from germline, CDR1 is MGHRA and CDR2 is YSYEKL. V shed 0 bases and J shed 2 bases, with 17 bases lying between them. The CDR3 covers 17 residues.

The rearrangement links TRBV28 to TRBJ2-4; D not certain. This CDR3 is 16 amino acids long. Per the germline V gene, CDR1 is MDHEN and CDR2 is SYDVKM. Between the trimmed V and J ends, which lost 4 bases and 0 bases, there was a span of 13 bases. The chain's CDR3 is CASSSHIGLAKNIQYF. The CDR3 bases are TGTGCCAGCAGTTCTCACATAGGGTTAGCCAAAAACATTCAGTACTTC. Drawing the rest from reference TRBV28 and TRBJ2-4, the complete variable domain is DVKVTQSSRYLVKRTGEKVFLECVQDMDHENMFWYRQDPGLGLRLIYFSYDVKMKEKGDIPEGYSVSREKKERFSLILESASTNQTSMYLCASSSHIGLAKNIQYFGAGTRLSVL.

This sequence joins TRBV2 and TRBJ2-7; the D is unclear. Looked up from germline, CDR1 is SNHLY and CDR2 is FYNNEI. Trimming stripped 1 base from V and 6 bases from J, with 7 bases between. The length of the CDR3 is 12 residues. The CDR3 here is CASSEVPGEQYF. The CDR3 DNA is TGTGCCAGCAGTGAAGTCCCGGGCGAGCAGTACTTC. Filled out from reference TRBV2 and TRBJ2-7, the complete variable domain reads EPEVTQTPSHQVTQMGQEVILRCVPISNHLYFYWYRQILGQKVEFLVSFYNNEISEKSEIFDDQFSVERPDGSNFTLKIRSTKLEDSAMYFCASSEVPGEQYFGPGTRLTVT.

J is TRBJ1-5 and V is TRBV28; D is unclear. The CDR3 length is 16 residues. Germline values: CDR1 MDHEN, CDR2 SYDVKM. The V and J ends lost 2 bases and 5 bases respectively, with 16 bases between them. CDR3 protein: CASSLKRTRLDQPQHF. The CDR3 nucleotides are TGTGCCAGCAGTTTAAAAAGGACCCGGTTGGATCAGCCCCAGCATTTT.

This chain joins TRBV7-6 and TRBJ2-1; 7 bases map to TRBD2. The CDR3 has 14 residues. Germline values: CDR1 SGHVS, CDR2 FNYEAQ. V shed 5 bases and J 7 bases; nucleotides not matched to a gene: 8. For the CDR3, the DNA is TGTGCCAGCAGCCCCCGGACTAGAAGGAATGAGCAGTTCTTC. It encodes CASSPRTRRNEQFF. Variable domain in full (rest from reference TRBV7-6 and TRBJ2-1): GAGVSQSPRYKVTKRGQDVALRCDPISGHVSLYWYRQALGQGPEFLTYFNYEAQQDKSGLPNDRFSAERPEGSISTLTIQRTEQRDSAMYRCASSPRTRRNEQFFGPGTRLTVL.

The chain links TRBV11-2 to TRBJ2-1; D is uncertain. Germline lookup yields CDR1 SGHAT and CDR2 FQNNGV. CDR3 size: 12 residues. Trimming took 2 bases from V and 6 from J, leaving 5 bases between them. The CDR3: CASSLPGNEQFF. The CDR3 nucleotides are TGTGCCAGCAGCTTACCGGGCAATGAGCAGTTCTTC.

The chain has TRBV9 and TRBJ1-1; D may be TRBD1 (6 bases). V shed 4 bases and J shed 6 bases, with 22 bases lying between them. The V gene's germline CDR1 is SGDLS and CDR2 YYNGEE. This CDR3 has 16 amino acids. The DNA of the CDR3 is TGTGCCAGCAGCTTTCCCTGGGGGGGGCGAAGGTCTGAAGCTTTCTTT. Residues: CASSFPWGGRRSEAFF.

J is TRBJ2-2 and V is TRBV7-9; no reliable D call. V gave up 2 bases and J gave up 6 bases, with 16 bases separating them. The germline V gene has CDR1 SEHNR and CDR2 FQNEAQ (reference sequence). The CDR3 is 16 amino acids. Here the CDR3 reads CASSLLPGYDAGELFF. CDR3 coding DNA: TGTGCCAGCAGCTTATTGCCCGGGTACGATGCCGGGGAGCTGTTTTTT.

The chain combines TRBV5-6 with TRBJ2-7; D might be TRBD1 (6 bases). The V gene's germline CDR1 is SGHDT and CDR2 YYEEEE. The CDR3 consists of 13 residues. V gave up 2 bases and J gave up 7 bases, with 13 bases separating them. The CDR3 loop reads CASSFQGSWEQYF. The DNA of the CDR3 is TGTGCCAGCAGCTTTCAGGGGTCCTGGGAGCAGTACTTC.

This chain joins TRBV5-6 and TRBJ1-1, with D uncertain. CDR3 size: 15 residues. CDR1 and CDR2 (germline): SGHDT, YYEEEE. V gave up 0 bases and J gave up 0 bases, with 9 bases separating them. The CDR3 sequence is CASSLGAGVNTEAFF. Written as DNA, the CDR3 is TGTGCCAGCAGCTTGGGGGCAGGAGTGAACACTGAAGCTTTCTTT.

The chain is built from TRBV19 and TRBJ1-2, with D perhaps matching TRBD1 (5 bases). In germline, CDR1 is LNHDA, CDR2 SQIVND (reference sequence). CDR3 length equals 15 residues. V was trimmed by 5 bases and J by 4 bases, leaving 17 bases between them. The CDR3 DNA is TGTGCCAGTAGTTCCCGGGGAGGGGCCGGCTATGGCTACACCTTC. Translated: CASSSRGGAGYGYTF.

This chain uses TRBV5-1 with TRBJ2-2; 9 nucleotides match TRBD2. This CDR3 spans 17 amino acids. The V segment lost 5 bases and the J segment 3 bases; nucleotides outside the gene matches: 11. Germline V lookup: CDR1 SGHRS, CDR2 YFSETQ. This CDR3 reads CASSEPGLALDTGELFF. The CDR3 nucleotides are TGCGCCAGCAGTGAGCCGGGACTAGCTCTAGACACCGGGGAGCTGTTTTTT.

V and J are TRBV6-5 and TRBJ2-7, with D tentatively TRBD2 (6 bases). Germline assignment: CDR1 MNHEY and CDR2 SVGAGI. CDR3 size: 13 residues. Trimming removed 2 bases at V and 2 bases at J, with 7 bases between. The CDR3 bases are TGTGCCAGCAGTTACGGGAGGCCCTACGAGCAGTACTTC. Its protein product is CASSYGRPYEQYF.

Comments on this clone: The sample has other DNA sequences that encode this CDR3 too. The chain employs TRBV27 and TRBJ1-5; D is perhaps TRBD1 (5 bases). The ends were cut back, 5 bases at V and 1 base at J, with 9 bases in the middle. CDR3 length equals 14 residues. Germline CDR1 reads MNHEY; CDR2 reads SMNVEV (reference sequence). As DNA, the CDR3 is TGTGCCAGCAGTCTCAGGGACAGCAATCAGCCCCAGCATTTT. Translated, it gives CASSLRDSNQPQHF.

V gene TRBV4-1 combines with J gene TRBJ2-7; the match to TRBD1 covers 7 bases. The germline V gene has CDR1 MGHRA and CDR2 YSYEKL. The CDR3 loop spans 15 amino acids. Germline trimming cut 2 bases from V and 5 bases from J; bases unmatched to any gene: 9. This CDR3 is CASSQPRGFQHEQYF. CDR3 sequence (DNA): TGCGCCAGCAGCCAACCCAGGGGGTTTCAGCACGAGCAGTACTTC.

V usage is TRBV7-6 and J usage is TRBJ2-2; TRBD2 is a possible D gene (6 bases). Germline-derived CDR1 and CDR2 are SGHVS and FNYEAQ. This CDR3 is built from 14 residues. The V end lost 5 bases, the J end lost 5 bases, and 12 bases lay between the germline ends. The CDR3 spells CASSQIAGTGELFF. The CDR3 DNA follows: TGTGCCAGCAGCCAAATCGCGGGGACCGGGGAGCTGTTTTTT.

The chain employs TRBV9 and TRBJ2-3; weak D call: TRBD2 (5 bases). V gave up 2 bases and J gave up 5 bases, with 9 bases separating them. Germline V gene lookup returns CDR1 SGDLS and CDR2 YYNGEE. The CDR3 totals 13 residues. The CDR3 DNA follows: TGTGCCAGCAGCGTTTCCGGGAAAGATACGCAGTATTTT. This translates into CASSVSGKDTQYF.

V is TRBV11-3 and J is TRBJ2-5; TRBD2 matches 12 bases. The CDR3 loop spans 19 amino acids. V gave up 0 bases and J gave up 3 bases; unmatched junction bases: 11. Germline-derived CDR1 and CDR2 are SGHNT and YENEEA. The CDR3 sequence is CASSLDQTRLAGVEETQYF. CDR3 in DNA: TGTGCCAGCAGCTTAGATCAGACCAGACTAGCGGGAGTAGAAGAGACCCAGTACTTC.